The 30 T cell receptor beta chains below come from one sample, sequenced in a study of blood T cell repertoires in COVID-19. Generated by immunoSEQ multiplex PCR, the TCRdb table keeps only in-frame clones and is missing some. The sample yields about 150,000 clones, about 90% seen once. Sequencing was carried out using peripheral blood. All receptors derive from a man in his 60s with acute or convalescent COVID-19.

The V gene is TRBV11-2, the J gene TRBJ2-6, with D perhaps TRBD2 (6 bases). Deletions cut 6 bases from V and 3 bases from J, with 18 bases between. This CDR3 comprises 17 residues. CDR1 and CDR2 (germline): SGHAT, FQNNGV. CDR3 DNA sequence: TGTGCCAGCAGTCCAAGTCCCCGGGGGTATGGGGCCAACGTCCTGACTTTC. Translation: CASSPSPRGYGANVLTF. Looking up the rest from reference TRBV11-2 and TRBJ2-6 gives the full variable domain: EAGVAQSPRYKIIEKRQSVAFWCNPISGHATLYWYQQILGQGPKLLIQFQNNGVVDDSQLPKDRFSAERLKGVDSTLKIQPAKLEDSAVYLCASSPSPRGYGANVLTFGAGSRLTVL.

V usage is TRBV5-5 and J usage is TRBJ1-1; D is unresolved. This CDR3 has 14 amino acids. Germline CDR1 SGHKS, CDR2 YYEKEE (reference sequence). V was shortened by 0 bases and J by 0 bases, with 6 bases between the two germline ends. The DNA of the CDR3 is TGTGCCAGCAGCTTGGCGGGGATGAACACTGAAGCTTTCTTT. Its translation is CASSLAGMNTEAFF.

The gene calls are TRBV4-2 and TRBJ1-2, with 8 bases identical to TRBD1. Germline lookup yields CDR1 LGHNA and CDR2 YNFKEQ. The CDR3 length is 16 residues. After removal of 0 bases from V and 2 bases from J, the junction contained 5 bases not matched to a gene. CDR3 bases: TGTGCCAGCAGCCAAGAGGGGCAGGGGGCGAACTATGGCTACACCTTC. Translated, it gives CASSQEGQGANYGYTF.

This rearrangement joins TRBV6-6 to TRBJ1-6, with D uncertain. The CDR3 is 14 amino acids. The ends were cut back, 6 bases at V and 9 bases at J, with 15 bases in the middle. The germline gives CDR1 MNHNY, CDR2 SVGAGI (reference sequence). CDR3 in DNA: TGTGCCAGCAGCCCTGGGCAGCGGAGTTCACCCCTCCACTTT. Translating gives CASSPGQRSSPLHF.

The gene calls are TRBV9 and TRBJ2-1; D is undetermined. Looked up from germline, CDR1 is SGDLS and CDR2 is YYNGEE. The CDR3 spans 14 residues. With 0 bases removed from V and 10 bases from J, the gap between germline ends came to 14 bases. CDR3 sequence (DNA): TGTGCCAGCAGCGTAGAGGCTGCCCCTAGGGAGCAGTTCTTC. It codes for CASSVEAAPREQFF.

The chain carries TRBV5-1 and TRBJ2-7, with D perhaps matching TRBD1 (6 bases). With 5 bases removed from V and 3 bases from J, the gap between germline ends came to 12 bases. The CDR3 is made up of 13 amino acids. The germline V gene has CDR1 SGHRS and CDR2 YFSETQ. The CDR3 here is CASSEPGVYEQYF. The CDR3 coding sequence is TGCGCCAGCAGTGAGCCAGGGGTCTACGAGCAGTACTTC.

The chain employs TRBV6-5 and TRBJ2-2, with D possibly TRBD1 on 6 matching bases. The germline V gene has CDR1 MNHEY and CDR2 SVGAGI. This CDR3 region has 15 residues. V lost 6 bases to trimming and J lost 5 bases, with 16 bases between them. The CDR3 spells CASRIQGTGTGELFF. CDR3 DNA: TGTGCCAGCAGGATACAGGGTACGGGGACCGGGGAGCTGTTTTTT.

V gene TRBV2 combines with J gene TRBJ2-7; 11 bases fit TRBD2. Trimming cost V 5 bases and J 0 bases; bases outside gene matches: 3. CDR1 is SNHLY, CDR2 FYNNEI, per germline. The CDR3 contains 15 residues. The DNA of the CDR3 is TGTGCCAGCAGTCCAACTAGCGGGGGCTCCTACGAGCAGTACTTC. Protein sequence: CASSPTSGGSYEQYF.

The chain carries TRBV5-4 and TRBJ1-1; a weak D match, TRBD1 (6 bases). V was trimmed by 4 bases and J by 4 bases, leaving 11 bases between them. The CDR3 is made up of 13 amino acids. CDR1 and CDR2 (germline): SGHNT, YYREEE (reference sequence). The chain's CDR3 is CASSTGLGTEAFF. Here the CDR3 DNA reads TGTGCCAGCAGCACAGGGCTCGGCACTGAAGCTTTCTTT.

V usage is TRBV5-4 and J usage is TRBJ2-1, with TRBD1 identical over 9 bases. CDR1 SGHNT and CDR2 YYREEE come from the germline V gene (reference sequence). Trimming took 4 bases from V and 6 from J; bases not matched to a gene: 8. The CDR3 consists of 15 residues. The DNA for the CDR3 is TGTGCCAGCAGCCTGGGGGGGACAGGGTCCAATGAGCAGTTCTTC. The encoded protein is CASSLGGTGSNEQFF.

V and J are TRBV6-5 and TRBJ1-3; D gene unclear. Trimming shortened V by 6 bases and J by 4 bases, and 13 bases separated the two germline ends. The CDR3 length is 14 residues. The V gene's germline CDR1 is MNHEY and CDR2 SVGAGI. The CDR3 region is CASSKKLTGNTIYF. CDR3 nucleotide sequence: TGTGCCAGCAGCAAGAAACTAACAGGAAACACCATATATTTT.

This chain uses TRBV6-5 with TRBJ1-3; D call uncertain. The CDR3 has 15 amino acids. The V end lost 2 bases, the J end lost 4 bases, and 12 bases lay between the germline ends. The germline V gene has CDR1 MNHEY and CDR2 SVGAGI. In DNA form, the CDR3 reads TGTGCCAGCAGTTACAGGCGACTCGTGGGAAACACCATATATTTT. Translating it yields CASSYRRLVGNTIYF.

The V gene is TRBV12-3 or TRBV12-4, the J gene TRBJ1-2, with D uncertain. The CDR3 extends over 13 amino acids. V was pared by 3 bases and J by 8 bases, with 13 bases between. The CDR3 protein is CASSFGGPGGYTF. Here the CDR3 DNA reads TGTGCCAGCAGTTTCGGCGGGCCGGGGGGCTACACCTTC.

The chain carries TRBV27 and TRBJ1-2; 7 bases are shared with TRBD1. V shed 6 bases and J 0 bases; nucleotides not matched to a gene: 1. The CDR3 has 13 residues. Germline values: CDR1 MNHEY, CDR2 SMNVEV (reference sequence). CDR3 coding DNA: TGTGCCAGCAGGGGGACAGCTAACTATGGCTACACCTTC. Translating gives CASRGTANYGYTF.

The chain has TRBV9 and TRBJ2-2; D gene uncertain. CDR1 is SGDLS and CDR2 is YYNGEE in the germline V gene. The CDR3 spans 13 residues. The V end was cut by 3 bases, the J end by 2 bases, with 5 bases between. The CDR3 bases are TGTGCCAGCAGCGCCAGAAACACCGGGGAGCTGTTTTTT. Protein product: CASSARNTGELFF.

The V call is TRBV5-1, the J call TRBJ1-4, with D possibly matching TRBD1 (6 bases). Trimming removed 7 bases from V and 5 bases from J, with 24 bases in between. CDR1 and CDR2 (germline): SGHRS, YFSETQ. The CDR3 totals 17 residues. CDR3 sequence (DNA): TGCGCCAGCCATTACGCAGGGGCCTTCCCTCCAAATGAAAAACTGTTTTTT. This encodes CASHYAGAFPPNEKLFF.

V is TRBV19 and J is TRBJ1-2; 8 nucleotides match TRBD1. The trim removed 6 bases at V and 3 bases at J, leaving 3 bases unmatched. Germline V gene lookup returns CDR1 LNHDA and CDR2 SQIVND (reference sequence). The CDR3 totals 13 residues. The CDR3 protein is CASSRQGYYGYTF. The CDR3 coding sequence is TGTGCCAGTAGCCGACAGGGGTACTATGGCTACACCTTC.

This sequence joins TRBV5-1 and TRBJ1-2, with D maybe TRBD1 (6 bases). This CDR3 contains 19 residues. V was clipped by 5 bases and J by 3 bases, with 29 bases between them. Germline V gives CDR1 SGHRS, CDR2 YFSETQ. CDR3 region: CASSSLYFGGRGDDYGYTF. As DNA, the CDR3 is TGCGCCAGCAGTTCTCTTTATTTCGGGGGGCGTGGGGACGACTATGGCTACACCTTC.

V usage is TRBV1 and J usage is TRBJ2-5; the listed D gene, TRBD2, was not tested against the DNA. TRBV1 is recorded as a pseudogene. This CDR3 region has 20 residues. The CDR3 DNA reads as TGCACCAGCAGCCAAGATGGTAGCGGGGGGCGCCACGCCCGGCAAGAGACCCAGTACTTC. Protein sequence: CTSSQDGSGGRHARQETQYF.

The V gene is TRBV7-2, the J gene TRBJ1-5; maybe TRBD1 (5 bases). This CDR3 is 15 amino acids long. CDR1 and CDR2 (germline): SGHTA, FQGNSA. Between the trimmed V and J ends, which lost 2 bases and 3 bases, there was a span of 11 bases. The DNA for the CDR3 is TGTGCCAGCAGCTTAATAGGGGCGGCCAATCAGCCCCAGCATTTT. This encodes CASSLIGAANQPQHF.

The chain carries TRBV7-2 and TRBJ2-1; TRBD1 agrees at 7 bases. Looked up from germline, CDR1 is SGHTA and CDR2 is FQGNSA. J gave up 5 bases and V 4 bases, and 5 bases lay outside the gene matches. CDR3 size: 14 residues. CDR3 loop: CASSYDRDHNEQFF. The DNA of the CDR3 is TGTGCCAGCAGCTACGACAGGGACCACAATGAGCAGTTCTTC.

This chain joins TRBV6-2 or TRBV6-3 and TRBJ1-1; D unclear. This CDR3 is built from 14 residues. V was clipped by 2 bases and J by 6 bases, with 13 bases between them. Looked up from germline, CDR1 is MNHEY and CDR2 is SVGEGT. The CDR3 DNA is TGTGCCAGCAGTTACCTTCCGCGGGAGGCTGAAGCTTTCTTT. This translates into CASSYLPREAEAFF.

The chain employs TRBV27 and TRBJ1-2; 8 bases fit TRBD1. Unmatched junction bases numbered 9, after V lost 4 bases and J lost 5 bases. The CDR3 loop spans 15 amino acids. Germline V gene data show CDR1 as MNHEY and CDR2 as SMNVEV (reference sequence). The CDR3, as DNA: TGTGCCAGCAGTTCCGGTGACAGGGGACTTTATGGCTACACCTTC. Encoded protein: CASSSGDRGLYGYTF.

The V gene is TRBV27, the J gene TRBJ1-2; the D gene is possibly TRBD1 (6 bases). Germline values: CDR1 MNHEY, CDR2 SMNVEV (reference sequence). The CDR3 totals 12 residues. V lost 6 bases to trimming and J lost 5 bases, with 10 bases between them. CDR3: CASSDRSYGYTF. In DNA, the CDR3 is TGTGCCAGCAGCGACAGGAGTTATGGCTACACCTTC.

The V gene is TRBV7-2, the J gene TRBJ1-1; no clear D. This CDR3 spans 13 amino acids. CDR1 is SGHTA and CDR2 is FQGNSA in the germline V gene. Trimming removed 6 bases from V and 0 bases from J, with 8 bases in between. This chain's CDR3 is CASSLRMNTEAFF. In DNA, the CDR3 is TGTGCCAGCAGTCTCAGGATGAACACTGAAGCTTTCTTT.

The chain is built from TRBV5-1 and TRBJ2-5, with D hard to call. This CDR3 is built from 14 residues. Trimming took 0 bases from V and 2 from J, leaving 8 bases between them. CDR1 and CDR2 (germline): SGHRS, YFSETQ. In nucleotides, the CDR3 is TGCGCCAGCAGCTTGGTTCCGGTACAAGAGACCCAGTACTTC. Protein sequence: CASSLVPVQETQYF.

The chain is built from TRBV2 and TRBJ2-7, with 7 positions matching TRBD2. Germline CDR1 SNHLY, CDR2 FYNNEI. V was pared by 3 bases and J by 3 bases, with 8 bases of the junction left unmatched. The CDR3 spans 15 residues. This CDR3 is CASSDYKRGHYEQYF. CDR3 nucleotide sequence: TGTGCCAGCAGTGATTATAAGCGGGGCCACTACGAGCAGTACTTC.

In nucleotides, the CDR3 is TGTGCCAGTAGGGGACAGGGGGCAGGTCTAGAGCGAAAACTGTTTTTT. Encoded protein: CASRGQGAGLERKLFF. This rearrangement joins TRBV19 to TRBJ1-4; TRBD1 matches 12 bases. The germline gives CDR1 LNHDA, CDR2 SQIVND (reference sequence). Losses at the gene ends were 6 bases for V and 10 bases for J; bases not matched to a gene: 12. This CDR3 comprises 16 residues.

The chain recombines TRBV30 with TRBJ2-3; no reliable D call. Germline loops: CDR1 GTSNPN, CDR2 SVGIG (reference sequence). Trimming pared 2 bases from V and 9 bases from J, leaving 12 bases between. There are 12 residues in the CDR3. Written as DNA, the CDR3 is TGTGCCTGGAGTTCAATGAGGTGGACGCAGTATTTT. This codes for CAWSSMRWTQYF.

The chain recombines TRBV6-5 with TRBJ1-5, with D maybe TRBD1 (6 bases). V was trimmed by 6 bases and J by 7 bases, leaving 13 bases between them. Per the germline V gene, CDR1 is MNHEY and CDR2 is SVGAGI. The CDR3 is 13 residues long. The CDR3 DNA reads as TGTGCCAGCAGCGTAGGACAGACCCAGCCCCAGCATTTT. Translation gives CASSVGQTQPQHF.